The 5 T cell receptor beta chains in this list originate from one sample, sequenced in a study of regulatory T cells in long-lasting Graves disease. Time point described: newly diagnosed GD, antithyroid drugs for less than 3 months. TCR sequences were obtained from RNA taken from PBMCs. TCR beta libraries were built with iRepertoire HTBI primers and Arm-PCR of CDR3 regions. TCRdb passed the multiplex PCR reads through MiXCR, listing each CDR3 protein once. The sample holds about 620,000 distinct CDR3 sequences; 15% to 20% are singletons and the top ten take under 20%. The same data also went into a second study, on T cells in Graves' hyperthyroidism and ophthalmopathy.

Here the sequenced sample was peripheral blood mononuclear cells (PBMCs), taken at new diagnosis, from a patient treated with antithyroid drugs. The receptors come from a woman between 25 and 40 years old with Graves disease.

Ten or more counts support this clonotype. This chain joins TRBV6-2 or TRBV6-3 and TRBJ2-3; the D is unclear. Germline V gene data show CDR1 as MNHEY and CDR2 as SVGEGT. The CDR3 contains 14 residues. Trimming stripped 0 bases from V and 2 bases from J, with 6 bases between. CDR3 amino acids: CASSYSASTDTQYF. CDR3 DNA: TGTGCCAGCAGTTACTCGGCATCCACAGATACGCAGTATTTT.

V is TRBV30 and J is TRBJ1-5; D is perhaps TRBD1 (5 bases). The V and J ends lost 5 bases and 5 bases respectively, with 7 bases between them. This CDR3 contains 11 residues. CDR1 GTSNPN and CDR2 SVGIG come from the germline V gene (reference sequence). The CDR3: CAWGADQPQHF. The CDR3 region has the DNA TGTGCCTGGGGGGCCGATCAGCCCCAGCATTTT.

This chain links TRBV4-1 with TRBJ2-1; no firm D call. Trimming pared 1 base from V and 7 bases from J, leaving 11 bases between. Germline CDR1 reads MGHRA; CDR2 reads YSYEKL. The CDR3 is 14 amino acids. DNA for the CDR3: TGCGCCAGCAGCCAAGTCCCCGCCCCAAATGAGCAGTTCTTC. It yields the protein CASSQVPAPNEQFF.

Worth noting for this clonotype: A read error is possible here, since a much larger clone lies one base away. The CDR3 here is CSAREASGTQYF. Written as DNA, the CDR3 is TGCAGTGCTAGAGAGGCCTCAGGTACGCAGTATTTT. The gene calls are TRBV20-1 and TRBJ2-3; no definite D call. V lost 0 bases and J 8 bases, leaving 9 bases between the germline ends. The germline gives CDR1 DFQATT, CDR2 SNEGSKA (reference sequence). This CDR3 region has 12 residues.

This clonotype was observed at least ten times. This sequence joins TRBV28 and TRBJ2-7; 12 nucleotides match TRBD1. V gave up 7 bases and J gave up 3 bases; unmatched junction bases: 10. Germline V CDR1 and CDR2: MDHEN, SYDVKM. This CDR3 is 16 amino acids long. DNA for the CDR3: TGTGCCAGCACTTCAAACCGGGACAGGGGGCGCTACGAGCAGTACTTC. Amino acid sequence: CASTSNRDRGRYEQYF. The whole variable domain, filled in from reference TRBV28 and TRBJ2-7, reads DVKVTQSSRYLVKRTGEKVFLECVQDMDHENMFWYRQDPGLGLRLIYFSYDVKMKEKGDIPEGYSVSREKKERFSLILESASTNQTSMYLCASTSNRDRGRYEQYFGPGTRLTVT.